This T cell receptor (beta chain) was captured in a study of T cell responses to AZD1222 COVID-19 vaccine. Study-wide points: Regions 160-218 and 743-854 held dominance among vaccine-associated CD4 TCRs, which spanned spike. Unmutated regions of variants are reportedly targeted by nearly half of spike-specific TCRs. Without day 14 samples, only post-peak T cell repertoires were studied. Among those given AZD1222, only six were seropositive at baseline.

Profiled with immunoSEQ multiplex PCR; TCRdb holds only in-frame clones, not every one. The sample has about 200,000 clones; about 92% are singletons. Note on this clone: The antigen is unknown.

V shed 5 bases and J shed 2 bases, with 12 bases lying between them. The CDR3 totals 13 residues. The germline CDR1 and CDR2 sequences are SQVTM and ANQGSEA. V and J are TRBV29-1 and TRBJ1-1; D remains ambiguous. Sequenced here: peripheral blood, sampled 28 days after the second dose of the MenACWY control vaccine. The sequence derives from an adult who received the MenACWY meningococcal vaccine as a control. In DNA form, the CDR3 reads TGCAGCGTTAAGGGAGGCCACAACACTGAAGCTTTCTTT. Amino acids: CSVKGGHNTEAFF.